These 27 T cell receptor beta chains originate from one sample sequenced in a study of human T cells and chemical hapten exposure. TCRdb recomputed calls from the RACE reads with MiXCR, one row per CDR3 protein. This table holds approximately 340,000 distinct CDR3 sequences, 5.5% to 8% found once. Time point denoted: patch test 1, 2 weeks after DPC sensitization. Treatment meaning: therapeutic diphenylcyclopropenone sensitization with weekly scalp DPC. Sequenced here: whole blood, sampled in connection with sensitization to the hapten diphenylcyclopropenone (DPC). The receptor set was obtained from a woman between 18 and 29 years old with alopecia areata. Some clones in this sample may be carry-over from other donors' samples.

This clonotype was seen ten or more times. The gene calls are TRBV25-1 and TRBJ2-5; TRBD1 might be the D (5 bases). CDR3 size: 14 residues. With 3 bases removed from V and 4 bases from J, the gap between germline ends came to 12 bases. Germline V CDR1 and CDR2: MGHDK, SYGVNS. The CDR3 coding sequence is TGTGCCAGCAGTGATAGGGGTTTGGGAGAGACCCAGTACTTC. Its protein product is CASSDRGLGETQYF.

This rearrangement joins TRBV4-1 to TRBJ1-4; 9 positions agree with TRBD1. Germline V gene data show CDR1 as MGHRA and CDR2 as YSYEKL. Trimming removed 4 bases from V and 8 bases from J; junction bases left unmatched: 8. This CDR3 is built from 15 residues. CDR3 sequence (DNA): TGCGCCAGCAGCCCGGACAGGGGAGTATACGAAAAACTGTTTTTT. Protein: CASSPDRGVYEKLFF.

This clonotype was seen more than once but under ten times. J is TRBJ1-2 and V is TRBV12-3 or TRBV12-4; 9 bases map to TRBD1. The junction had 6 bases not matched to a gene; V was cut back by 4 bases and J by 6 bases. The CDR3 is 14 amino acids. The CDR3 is CASSSRTGDHGYTF. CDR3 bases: TGTGCCAGCAGTTCCCGGACAGGGGACCATGGCTACACCTTC.

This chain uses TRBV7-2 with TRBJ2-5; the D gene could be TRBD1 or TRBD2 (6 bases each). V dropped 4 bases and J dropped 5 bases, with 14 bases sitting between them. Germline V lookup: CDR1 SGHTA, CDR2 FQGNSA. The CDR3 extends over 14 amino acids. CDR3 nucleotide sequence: TGTGCCAGCAGCTCCCCGGGGGCCCGGGAGACCCAGTACTTC. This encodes CASSSPGARETQYF.

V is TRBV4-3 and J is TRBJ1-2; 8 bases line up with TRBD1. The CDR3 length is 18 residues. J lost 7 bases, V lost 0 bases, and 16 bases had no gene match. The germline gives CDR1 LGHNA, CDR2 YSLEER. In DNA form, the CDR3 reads TGCGCCAGCAGCCAAGAACCGCCTAACAGGGGGAATTCTATTGGCTACACCTTC. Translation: CASSQEPPNRGNSIGYTF.

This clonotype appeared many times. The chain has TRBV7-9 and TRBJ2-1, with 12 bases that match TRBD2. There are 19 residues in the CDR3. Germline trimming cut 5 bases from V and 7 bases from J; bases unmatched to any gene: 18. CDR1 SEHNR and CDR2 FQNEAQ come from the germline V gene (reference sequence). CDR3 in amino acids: CASSRQVLAGGLLLNEQFF. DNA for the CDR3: TGTGCCAGCAGCCGACAGGTGCTAGCGGGGGGGCTTTTATTGAATGAGCAGTTCTTC. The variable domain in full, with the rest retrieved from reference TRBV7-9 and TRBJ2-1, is DTGVSQNPRHKITKRGQNVTFRCDPISEHNRLYWYRQTLGQGPEFLTYFQNEAQLEKSRLLSDRFSAERPKGSFSTLEIQRTEQGDSAMYLCASSRQVLAGGLLLNEQFFGPGTRLTVL.

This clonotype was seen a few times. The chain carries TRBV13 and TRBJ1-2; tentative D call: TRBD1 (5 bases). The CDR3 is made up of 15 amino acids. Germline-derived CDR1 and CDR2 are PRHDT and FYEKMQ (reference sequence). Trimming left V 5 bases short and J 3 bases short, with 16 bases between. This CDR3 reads CASSPPQGEYYGYTF. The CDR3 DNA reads TGTGCCAGCAGCCCGCCCCAGGGAGAATACTATGGCTACACCTTC. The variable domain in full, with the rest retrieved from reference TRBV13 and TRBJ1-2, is AAGVIQSPRHLIKEKRETATLKCYPIPRHDTVYWYQQGPGQDPQFLISFYEKMQSDKGSIPDRFSAQQFSDYHSELNMSSLELGDSALYFCASSPPQGEYYGYTFGSGTRLTVV.

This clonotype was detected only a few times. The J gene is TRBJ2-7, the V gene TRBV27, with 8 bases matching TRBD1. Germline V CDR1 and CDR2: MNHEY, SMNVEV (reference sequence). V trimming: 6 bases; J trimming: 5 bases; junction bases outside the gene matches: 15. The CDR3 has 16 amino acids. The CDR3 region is CASSRRQGALSDEQYF. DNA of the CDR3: TGTGCCAGCAGCCGGAGGCAGGGGGCTCTGAGCGACGAGCAGTACTTC.

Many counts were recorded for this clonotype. CDR3: CSARPSPGVEAFF. The CDR3 DNA reads TGCAGTGCTAGACCCTCCCCCGGAGTTGAAGCTTTCTTT. The rearrangement uses TRBV20-1 and TRBJ1-1, with D unresolved. CDR3 size: 13 residues. The V gene's germline CDR1 is DFQATT and CDR2 SNEGSKA (reference sequence). Trimming removed 2 bases at V and 7 bases at J, with 14 bases between.

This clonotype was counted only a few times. Here the CDR3 reads CASRTAGAKEAFF. The CDR3 nucleotides are TGTGCCAGCAGGACCGCCGGGGCCAAGGAAGCTTTCTTT. This chain links TRBV25-1 with TRBJ1-1, with D possibly TRBD1 on 5 matching bases. Germline V gives CDR1 MGHDK, CDR2 SYGVNS. This CDR3 has 13 amino acids. V was shortened by 6 bases and J by 8 bases, with 16 bases between the two germline ends.

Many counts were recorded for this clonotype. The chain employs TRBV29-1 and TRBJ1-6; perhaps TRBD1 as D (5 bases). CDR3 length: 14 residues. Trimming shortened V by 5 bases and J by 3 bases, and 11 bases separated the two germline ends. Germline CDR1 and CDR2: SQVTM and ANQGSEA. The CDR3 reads CSVSQGGYNSPLHF. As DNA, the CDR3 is TGCAGCGTTTCTCAGGGAGGCTATAATTCACCCCTCCACTTT.

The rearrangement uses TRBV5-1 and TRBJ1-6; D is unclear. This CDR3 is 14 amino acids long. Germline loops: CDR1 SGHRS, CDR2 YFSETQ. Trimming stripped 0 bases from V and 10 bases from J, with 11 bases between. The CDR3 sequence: CASSLDGLGSPLHF. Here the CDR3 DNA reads TGCGCCAGCAGCTTGGACGGTTTAGGATCACCCCTCCACTTT.

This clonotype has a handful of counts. The CDR3 protein is CASSEGTGLNQPQHF. The CDR3 DNA reads as TGTGCCAGCAGTGAGGGGACAGGCCTCAATCAGCCCCAGCATTTT. The chain carries TRBV2 and TRBJ1-5; TRBD1 matches at 8 bases. This CDR3 has 15 residues. Germline CDR1 reads SNHLY; CDR2 reads FYNNEI. V shed 3 bases, J shed 3 bases, and the junction held 4 bases outside the gene matches.

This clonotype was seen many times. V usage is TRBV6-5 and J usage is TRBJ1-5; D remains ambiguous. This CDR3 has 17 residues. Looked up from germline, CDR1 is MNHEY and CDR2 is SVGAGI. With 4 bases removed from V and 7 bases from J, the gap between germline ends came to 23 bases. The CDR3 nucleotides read TGTGCCAGCAGTTCCGGGAGCAGCGCTGGGTGGTGGCAGCCCCAGCATTTT. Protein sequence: CASSSGSSAGWWQPQHF.

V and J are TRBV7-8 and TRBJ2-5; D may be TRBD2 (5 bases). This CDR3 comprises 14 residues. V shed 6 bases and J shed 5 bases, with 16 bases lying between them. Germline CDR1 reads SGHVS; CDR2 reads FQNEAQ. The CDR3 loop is CASRPSEGRETQYF. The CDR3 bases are TGTGCCAGCAGGCCGAGTGAGGGAAGGGAGACCCAGTACTTC.

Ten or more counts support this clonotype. This CDR3 reads CASSYGAGTSTDTQYF. Written as DNA, the CDR3 is TGTGCCAGCAGTTACGGAGCGGGGACTAGCACAGATACGCAGTATTTT. The rearrangement uses TRBV6-5 and TRBJ2-3; 7 positions agree with TRBD2. The V segment lost 2 bases and the J segment 0 bases; nucleotides outside the gene matches: 5. Germline-derived CDR1 and CDR2 are MNHEY and SVGAGI. The CDR3 contains 16 residues.

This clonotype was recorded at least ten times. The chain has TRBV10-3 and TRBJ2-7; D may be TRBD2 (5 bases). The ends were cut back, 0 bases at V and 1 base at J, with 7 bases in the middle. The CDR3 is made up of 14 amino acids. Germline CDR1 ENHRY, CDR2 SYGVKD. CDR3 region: CAISESTGSYEQYF. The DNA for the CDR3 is TGTGCCATCAGTGAGTCGACGGGGTCCTACGAGCAGTACTTC.

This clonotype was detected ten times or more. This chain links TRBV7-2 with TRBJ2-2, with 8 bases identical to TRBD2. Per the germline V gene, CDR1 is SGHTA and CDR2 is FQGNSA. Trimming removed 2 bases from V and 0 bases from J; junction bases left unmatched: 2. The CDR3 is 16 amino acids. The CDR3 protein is CASSLRAGANTGELFF. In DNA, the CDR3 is TGTGCCAGCAGCTTACGAGCGGGGGCGAACACCGGGGAGCTGTTTTTT. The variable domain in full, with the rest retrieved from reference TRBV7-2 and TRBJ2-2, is GAGVSQSPSNKVTEKGKDVELRCDPISGHTALYWYRQSLGQGLEFLIYFQGNSAPDKSGLPSDRFSAERTGGSVSTLTIQRTQQEDSAVYLCASSLRAGANTGELFFGEGSRLTVL.

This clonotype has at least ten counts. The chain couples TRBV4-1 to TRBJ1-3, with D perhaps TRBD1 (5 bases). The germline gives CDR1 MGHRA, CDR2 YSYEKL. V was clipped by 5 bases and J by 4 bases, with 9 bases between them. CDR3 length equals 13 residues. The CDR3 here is CASSATAGNTIYF. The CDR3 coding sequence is TGCGCCAGCAGCGCGACAGCGGGAAACACCATATATTTT.

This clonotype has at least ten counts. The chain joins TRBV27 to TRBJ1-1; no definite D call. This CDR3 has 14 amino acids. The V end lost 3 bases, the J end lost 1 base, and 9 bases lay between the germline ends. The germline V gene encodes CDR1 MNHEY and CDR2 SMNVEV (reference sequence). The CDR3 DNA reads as TGTGCCAGCAGTTTCGGTCTCCAGAACACTGAAGCTTTCTTT. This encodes CASSFGLQNTEAFF.

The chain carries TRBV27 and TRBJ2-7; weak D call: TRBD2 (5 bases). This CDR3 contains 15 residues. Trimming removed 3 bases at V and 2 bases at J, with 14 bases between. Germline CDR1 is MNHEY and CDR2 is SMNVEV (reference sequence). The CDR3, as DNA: TGTGCCAGCAGTTTTTCCGGGGAACTCCCCTACGAGCAGTACTTC. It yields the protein CASSFSGELPYEQYF.

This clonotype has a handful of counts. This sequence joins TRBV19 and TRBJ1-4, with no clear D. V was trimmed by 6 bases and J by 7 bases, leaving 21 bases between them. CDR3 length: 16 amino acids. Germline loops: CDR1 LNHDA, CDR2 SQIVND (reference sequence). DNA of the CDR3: TGTGCCAGTAGCCCTTGGGTTCGGGGATGGGGTGAAAAACTGTTTTTT. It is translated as CASSPWVRGWGEKLFF.

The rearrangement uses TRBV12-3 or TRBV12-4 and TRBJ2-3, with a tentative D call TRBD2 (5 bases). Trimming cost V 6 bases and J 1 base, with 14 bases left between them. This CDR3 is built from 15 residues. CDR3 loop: CASSDTAVGTDTQYF. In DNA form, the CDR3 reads TGTGCCAGCAGCGATACAGCGGTGGGCACAGATACGCAGTATTTT.

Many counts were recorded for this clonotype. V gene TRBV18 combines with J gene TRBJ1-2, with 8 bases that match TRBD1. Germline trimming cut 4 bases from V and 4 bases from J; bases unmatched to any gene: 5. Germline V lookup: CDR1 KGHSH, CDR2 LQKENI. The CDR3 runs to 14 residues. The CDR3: CASSLQGGGYGYTF. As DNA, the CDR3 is TGTGCCAGCTCACTACAGGGGGGTGGCTATGGCTACACCTTC. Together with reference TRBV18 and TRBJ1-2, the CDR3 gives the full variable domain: NAGVMQNPRHLVRRRGQEARLRCSPMKGHSHVYWYRQLPEEGLKFMVYLQKENIIDESGMPKERFSAEFPKEGPSILRIQQVVRGDSAAYFCASSLQGGGYGYTFGSGTRLTVV.

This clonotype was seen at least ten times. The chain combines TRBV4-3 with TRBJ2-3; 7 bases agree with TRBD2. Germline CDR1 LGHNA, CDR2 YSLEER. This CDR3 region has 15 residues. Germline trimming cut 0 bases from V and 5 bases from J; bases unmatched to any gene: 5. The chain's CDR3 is CASSQDFSGGDTQYF. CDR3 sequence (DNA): TGCGCCAGCAGCCAAGATTTTTCGGGGGGAGATACGCAGTATTTT.

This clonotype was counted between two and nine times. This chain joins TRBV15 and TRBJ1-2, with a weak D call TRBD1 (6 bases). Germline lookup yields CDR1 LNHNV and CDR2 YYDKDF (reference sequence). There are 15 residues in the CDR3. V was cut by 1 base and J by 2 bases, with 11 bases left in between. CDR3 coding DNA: TGTGCCACCAGCAGAGGGGCGGGGGCCAACTATGGCTACACCTTC. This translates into CATSRGAGANYGYTF.

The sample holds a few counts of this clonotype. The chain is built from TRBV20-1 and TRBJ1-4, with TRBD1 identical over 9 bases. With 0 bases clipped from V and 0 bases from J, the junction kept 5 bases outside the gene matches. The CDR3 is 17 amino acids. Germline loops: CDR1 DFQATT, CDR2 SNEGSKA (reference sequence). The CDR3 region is CSARDGTGPATNEKLFF. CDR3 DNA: TGCAGTGCTAGAGACGGGACAGGGCCCGCAACTAATGAAAAACTGTTTTTT.